What follows is one TCR beta chain and its context. Its specificity is unknown. Only in-frame clones appear in the TCRdb table, and some are missing; sequencing was by immunoSEQ multiplex PCR. The sample yields about 15,000 clones, around 87% seen once. The germline V gene encodes CDR1 MRHNA and CDR2 SNTAGT. There are 16 residues in the CDR3. Trimming took 7 bases from V and 0 from J, leaving 15 bases between them. The sample comes from a study of T cells and Merkel cell carcinoma outcomes. Findings and limits, study-wide: In Merkel cell carcinoma, repertoire and T-cell density reportedly predicted outcomes.

This chain uses TRBV6-4 with TRBJ2-2; no firm D call. This sequence originates from a human donor with Merkel cell carcinoma. The sample taken for sequencing was tumor tissue from Merkel cell carcinoma. In DNA, the CDR3 is TGTGCCAGCATCTGCCGTGGCTATGCGAACACCGGGGAGCTGTTTTTT. It encodes CASICRGYANTGELFF.